The entry that follows covers one TCR beta chain sequence. What it recognizes is unknown. The record originates from a study of PD-1 blockade in classical Hodgkin lymphoma. Study outcomes and limitations: According to reports, newly diagnosed patients had lower baseline TCR diversity than healthy donors, and relapsed/refractory patients had lower baseline TCR diversity still. Complete responders' diversity at baseline resembled that of newly diagnosed patients.

Profiled with immunoSEQ multiplex PCR; TCRdb holds only in-frame clones, not every one. This sample carries some 96,000 clones, roughly 79% of them seen once, and the ten largest clones take approximately 15%. The germline V and J ends were trimmed by 0 bases and 6 bases, with 9 bases remaining between them. The germline gives CDR1 SQVTM, CDR2 ANQGSEA. CDR3 length: 13 amino acids. Brentuximab vedotin exposure varied, and every patient relapsed after autologous stem cell transplantation. Sequencing was performed on peripheral blood mononuclear cells (PBMCs), taken before the second cycle of nivolumab. The receptor was derived from a human donor with classical Hodgkin lymphoma. This chain connects TRBV29-1 to TRBJ1-5; D gene ambiguous. The CDR3 nucleotides read TGCAGCGTTGAAGATCAGGCGGGTCAGCCCCAGCATTTT. Translating it yields CSVEDQAGQPQHF.